This entry lists 32 T cell receptor beta chains sequenced from one sample in a study of technical replicates of blood from several donors. The assay was immunoSEQ multiplex PCR, and TCRdb's table has in-frame clones only and misses some. Here the sample spans 9,500 to 15,000 clones, about 90% being singletons. The sample was PBMCs. The source is a human donor in good health.

This clone was detected a few times. The V gene is TRBV7-6, the J gene TRBJ2-1; 7 bases match TRBD1. The CDR3 has 14 residues. Germline V gives CDR1 SGHVS, CDR2 FNYEAQ. Losses at the gene ends were 4 bases for V and 7 bases for J; bases not matched to a gene: 7. CDR3 coding DNA: TGTGCCAGCAGCTCAAAGGGGGCGGAAAATGAGCAGTTCTTC. Amino acids: CASSSKGAENEQFF.

The gene calls are TRBV6-1 and TRBJ2-1; 8 nucleotides line up with TRBD2. Germline CDR1 is MNHNS and CDR2 is SASEGT. V lost 2 bases, J lost 7 bases, and 7 bases stayed unmatched. The CDR3 sequence is 15 residues long. This chain's CDR3 is CASSELAGEVNEQFF. In nucleotides, the CDR3 is TGTGCCAGCAGTGAACTAGCGGGCGAAGTGAATGAGCAGTTCTTC.

This chain joins TRBV19 and TRBJ1-1, with no clear D. V shed 3 bases and J shed 3 bases, with 8 bases lying between them. This CDR3 is 13 amino acids long. Germline V lookup: CDR1 LNHDA, CDR2 SQIVND (reference sequence). CDR3 coding DNA: TGTGCCAGTAGTATGGAGGATCACACTGAAGCTTTCTTT. Protein product: CASSMEDHTEAFF.

V is TRBV5-5 and J is TRBJ2-5; 7 nucleotides line up with TRBD1. The CDR3 extends over 17 amino acids. The V and J ends lost 0 bases and 4 bases, in that order; junction bases with no gene match: 12. Looked up from germline, CDR1 is SGHKS and CDR2 is YYEKEE (reference sequence). CDR3 sequence reads: CASSLGWAGGKGETQYF. The CDR3 DNA reads TGTGCCAGCAGCTTGGGTTGGGCAGGGGGAAAAGGAGAGACCCAGTACTTC.

The genes are TRBV11-2 and TRBJ2-7; 11 bases align to TRBD2. The junction had 6 bases not matched to a gene; V was cut back by 4 bases and J by 4 bases. The CDR3 extends over 15 amino acids. Germline CDR1 is SGHAT and CDR2 is FQNNGV. In DNA form, the CDR3 reads TGTGCCAGCAGCTCCGGGACTAGCGGACATTACGAGCAGTACTTC. Translating gives CASSSGTSGHYEQYF.

The genes are TRBV2 and TRBJ2-5, with D unclear. Trimming took off 6 bases at V and 0 bases at J, with 2 bases between the two ends. The CDR3 is 11 residues long. Germline assignment: CDR1 SNHLY and CDR2 FYNNEI. Here the CDR3 reads CASSYQETQYF. The CDR3 region has the DNA TGTGCCAGCAGCTACCAAGAGACCCAGTACTTC. The full variable domain, in which reference TRBV2 and TRBJ2-5 provide the parts outside the CDR3, is EPEVTQTPSHQVTQMGQEVILRCVPISNHLYFYWYRQILGQKVEFLVSFYNNEISEKSEIFDDQFSVERPDGSNFTLKIRSTKLEDSAMYFCASSYQETQYFGPGTRLLVL.

For the CDR3, the DNA is TGTGCCAGCAGTTTCTCCGGGACAGGGGACTATGGCTACACCTTC. Amino acid sequence: CASSFSGTGDYGYTF. This rearrangement joins TRBV28 to TRBJ1-2; 10 nucleotides agree with TRBD1. CDR1 is MDHEN and CDR2 is SYDVKM in the germline V gene. This CDR3 is 15 amino acids long. V shed 3 bases, J shed 3 bases, and the junction held 4 bases outside the gene matches.

This chain connects TRBV7-6 to TRBJ2-1; 9 nucleotides line up with TRBD2. The J segment lost 4 bases and the V segment lost 1 base, leaving 5 bases of the junction unmatched. CDR3 length: 16 amino acids. Germline CDR1 reads SGHVS; CDR2 reads FNYEAQ. CDR3 residues: CASSLGETSGYNEQFF. The CDR3 DNA reads TGTGCCAGCAGCTTAGGAGAGACTAGCGGTTACAATGAGCAGTTCTTC.

V usage is TRBV11-2 and J usage is TRBJ2-7, with 9 bases lining up with TRBD2. Trimming cost V 5 bases and J 1 base; bases outside gene matches: 9. The germline V gene encodes CDR1 SGHAT and CDR2 FQNNGV. The CDR3 consists of 16 residues. The CDR3 DNA is TGTGCCAGCAGCCCTATAGCGGGAGCGGGTTCCTACGAGCAGTACTTC. This translates into CASSPIAGAGSYEQYF.

V is TRBV6-5 and J is TRBJ2-1, with 8 bases lining up with TRBD2. The junction had 4 bases not matched to a gene; V was cut back by 0 bases and J by 6 bases. CDR3 size: 15 residues. Germline CDR1 reads MNHEY; CDR2 reads SVGAGI. CDR3 residues: CASSYSAGGGNEQFF. The CDR3 DNA reads TGTGCCAGCAGTTACTCGGCGGGAGGCGGCAATGAGCAGTTCTTC.

This clone was counted only a few times. V usage is TRBV9 and J usage is TRBJ2-3, with 11 bases that match TRBD2. The J segment lost 5 bases and the V segment lost 0 bases, leaving 8 bases of the junction unmatched. The CDR3 spans 17 residues. CDR1 and CDR2 (germline): SGDLS, YYNGEE. The CDR3 nucleotides are TGTGCCAGCAGCGTAGAGGGACTAGCGGAGGTGGGAGATACGCAGTATTTT. As protein: CASSVEGLAEVGDTQYF. Full variable domain (outside the CDR3, taken from reference TRBV9 and TRBJ2-3): DSGVTQTPKHLITATGQRVTLRCSPRSGDLSVYWYQQSLDQGLQFLIQYYNGEERAKGNILERFSAQQFPDLHSELNLSSLELGDSALYFCASSVEGLAEVGDTQYFGPGTRLTVL.

This clone was detected once. The chain is built from TRBV11-2 and TRBJ1-1; 11 nucleotides match TRBD1. From germline, CDR1 is SGHAT and CDR2 FQNNGV. The CDR3 runs to 15 residues. The V and J ends lost 5 bases and 4 bases, in that order; junction bases with no gene match: 6. CDR3 sequence (DNA): TGTGCCAGCAGCGCGACCGGGACAGGGGGCACTGAAGCTTTCTTT. Translated, it gives CASSATGTGGTEAFF.

The chain uses TRBV2 and TRBJ1-1; a weak D match, TRBD1 (5 bases). V lost 5 bases and J 11 bases, leaving 15 bases between the germline ends. CDR3 length: 12 amino acids. Germline assignment: CDR1 SNHLY and CDR2 FYNNEI. CDR3 in amino acids: CASSQQAFEAFF. CDR3 in DNA: TGTGCCAGCAGTCAACAGGCGTTTGAGGCTTTCTTT.

CDR3 amino acids: CASSQEEGGPSEQYF. The CDR3 DNA sequence: TGTGCCAGCAGCCAAGAAGAGGGAGGGCCGTCGGAGCAGTACTTC. The genes are TRBV4-2 and TRBJ2-7, with 7 bases aligning to TRBD2. With 0 bases clipped from V and 7 bases from J, the junction kept 9 bases outside the gene matches. The CDR3 runs 15 residues. CDR1 is LGHNA, CDR2 YNFKEQ, per germline.

The rearrangement uses TRBV2 and TRBJ2-6; D not resolved. The CDR3 spans 15 residues. Germline V gene data show CDR1 as SNHLY and CDR2 as FYNNEI. Trimming shortened V by 3 bases and J by 2 bases, and 8 bases separated the two germline ends. In nucleotides, the CDR3 is TGTGCCAGCAGTGATGGCGGAGCTGGGGCCAACGTCCTGACTTTC. Its protein is CASSDGGAGANVLTF.

The V gene is TRBV19, the J gene TRBJ2-5, with a possible D match to TRBD2 (6 bases). The CDR3 sequence is 14 residues long. The germline CDR1 and CDR2 sequences are LNHDA and SQIVND (reference sequence). V was shortened by 5 bases and J by 7 bases, with 17 bases between the two germline ends. The CDR3 sequence: CASSRLSAEGTQYF. CDR3 nucleotides: TGTGCCAGTAGTCGCCTTTCCGCGGAGGGGACCCAGTACTTC.

The J gene is TRBJ2-2, the V gene TRBV11-2; maybe TRBD2 (6 bases). Germline CDR1 SGHAT, CDR2 FQNNGV. This CDR3 is built from 15 residues. V was cut by 0 bases and J by 3 bases, with 8 bases left in between. The CDR3 spells CASSLEQRDTGELFF. In DNA form, the CDR3 reads TGTGCCAGCAGCTTAGAACAGCGGGACACCGGGGAGCTGTTTTTT.

The chain is built from TRBV12-2 and TRBJ2-1; the table calls TRBD1, which could not be checked here. TRBV12-2 is marked as a pseudogene. This CDR3 spans 19 amino acids. The CDR3 sequence: CASRPQGGGTVQSYNEQFF. The CDR3 DNA is TGTGCAAGTCGCCCCCAGGGGGGCGGGACTGTCCAGTCCTACAATGAGCAGTTCTTC.

This chain connects TRBV6-5 to TRBJ2-7; 7 bases map to TRBD1. Trimming cost V 2 bases and J 3 bases; bases outside gene matches: 4. CDR3 length: 14 amino acids. CDR1 is MNHEY and CDR2 is SVGAGI in the germline V gene. The CDR3 sequence: CASSYRDRSYEQYF. The CDR3 nucleotides read TGTGCCAGCAGTTACCGGGACAGAAGCTACGAGCAGTACTTC.

This clone has just a few counts. The chain recombines TRBV6-5 with TRBJ2-1; possibly TRBD2 for D (6 bases). This CDR3 comprises 13 residues. Germline CDR1 and CDR2: MNHEY and SVGAGI. V shed 7 bases and J shed 3 bases, with 10 bases lying between them. The CDR3 DNA reads TGTGCCAGCAAAACGGGAGACTACAATGAGCAGTTCTTC. Amino acid sequence: CASKTGDYNEQFF.

The chain uses TRBV5-1 and TRBJ2-3, with TRBD2 matching over 8 bases. CDR1 SGHRS and CDR2 YFSETQ come from the germline V gene. V was clipped by 0 bases and J by 4 bases; unmatched bases: 1. This CDR3 comprises 14 residues. The CDR3 region is CASSLAGGADTQYF. Written as DNA, the CDR3 is TGCGCCAGCAGCTTGGCCGGGGGGGCAGATACGCAGTATTTT.

V gene TRBV7-2 combines with J gene TRBJ1-2, with TRBD1 as a possible D gene (5 bases). The CDR3 extends over 13 amino acids. V lost 5 bases and J 7 bases, leaving 14 bases between the germline ends. Germline V gene data show CDR1 as SGHTA and CDR2 as FQGNSA. The CDR3 region has the DNA TGTGCCAGCAGCGCAGGGAATATTGGTGGCTACACCTTC. It specifies CASSAGNIGGYTF.

CDR3 loop: CASSETLAGGADTQYF. CDR3 in DNA: TGCGCCAGCAGTGAGACCCTAGCTGGAGGGGCAGATACGCAGTATTTT. V is TRBV10-1 and J is TRBJ2-3; perhaps TRBD2 as D (6 bases). From germline, CDR1 is WNHNN and CDR2 SYGVQD (reference sequence). This CDR3 is built from 16 residues. Trimming shortened V by 2 bases and J by 4 bases, and 16 bases separated the two germline ends.

The chain links TRBV25-1 to TRBJ2-5; 9 bases are a match to TRBD1. This CDR3 spans 14 amino acids. The V segment lost 4 bases and the J segment 7 bases; nucleotides outside the gene matches: 7. Looked up from germline, CDR1 is MGHDK and CDR2 is SYGVNS. The CDR3 nucleotides are TGTGCCAGCAGTGGTTGGACAGGGGAGGGGACCCAGTACTTC. Protein: CASSGWTGEGTQYF.

This chain's CDR3 is CAWTSGSTGNTIYF. CDR3 bases: TGTGCCTGGACCTCAGGGTCTACTGGAAACACCATATATTTT. The rearrangement links TRBV30 to TRBJ1-3; tentatively, D is TRBD1 (5 bases). Trimming removed 4 bases at V and 2 bases at J, with 12 bases between. Germline V gene lookup returns CDR1 GTSNPN and CDR2 SVGIG (reference sequence). CDR3 length: 14 amino acids.

The V call is TRBV14, the J call TRBJ2-3, with 9 bases aligning to TRBD2. Germline V CDR1 and CDR2: SGHDN, FVKESK. CDR3 length equals 15 residues. The ends lost 2 bases at V and 8 bases at J; junction bases unmatched: 8. CDR3 nucleotides: TGTGCCAGCAGCCAACTAGCGGGACCCGGGGCTACGCAGTATTTT. Translated, it gives CASSQLAGPGATQYF.

V usage is TRBV27 and J usage is TRBJ2-7, with D possibly being TRBD2 (6 bases). CDR1 and CDR2 from the germline V gene are MNHEY and SMNVEV (reference sequence). Trimming left V 6 bases short and J 0 bases short, with 18 bases between. This CDR3 is built from 16 residues. The CDR3, as DNA: TGTGCCAGCAGCCTCCTAGGGGCCGGGAGCTCCTACGAGCAGTACTTC. It yields the protein CASSLLGAGSSYEQYF.

The rearrangement uses TRBV6-4 and TRBJ2-3, with a weak D call TRBD1 (5 bases). The CDR3 is 15 residues long. Germline CDR1 and CDR2: MRHNA and SNTAGT. Trimming removed 2 bases at V and 2 bases at J, with 11 bases between. The CDR3 sequence is CASSDRGRLTDTQYF. The CDR3 DNA reads TGTGCCAGCAGTGACAGGGGTAGACTCACAGATACGCAGTATTTT.

The rearrangement uses TRBV25-1 and TRBJ2-7; tentatively, D is TRBD2 (5 bases). The CDR3 runs 16 residues. V dropped 1 base and J dropped 4 bases, with 17 bases sitting between them. Germline V gene sequence: CDR1 MGHDK, CDR2 SYGVNS. CDR3 in amino acids: CASSESGHPRVYEQYF. CDR3 DNA: TGTGCCAGCAGTGAATCGGGCCATCCGAGGGTTTACGAGCAGTACTTC.

Only one count was recorded for this clone. V gene TRBV10-3 combines with J gene TRBJ2-1; 11 bases are shared with TRBD2. Germline values: CDR1 ENHRY, CDR2 SYGVKD. This CDR3 region has 17 residues. V trimming: 3 bases; J trimming: 7 bases; junction bases outside the gene matches: 11. CDR3: CAISEAGGTSGSNEQFF. As DNA, the CDR3 is TGTGCCATCAGTGAAGCGGGTGGGACTAGCGGATCGAATGAGCAGTTCTTC.

The chain couples TRBV18 to TRBJ1-4; TRBD1 matches 8 bases. V trimming: 3 bases; J trimming: 2 bases; junction bases outside the gene matches: 8. The CDR3 loop spans 17 amino acids. Germline V gives CDR1 KGHSH, CDR2 LQKENI. In DNA form, the CDR3 reads TGTGCCAGCTCACCGGGAACAGGGGGATATACTAATGAAAAACTGTTTTTT. It translates to CASSPGTGGYTNEKLFF.

This clone was seen just once. The V gene is TRBV7-2, the J gene TRBJ2-5; D not resolved. This CDR3 contains 13 residues. Germline V CDR1 and CDR2: SGHTA, FQGNSA. The V and J ends lost 3 bases and 1 base respectively, with 6 bases between them. The CDR3 loop reads CASSLNFQETQYF. CDR3 nucleotide sequence: TGTGCCAGCAGCTTGAACTTCCAAGAGACCCAGTACTTC.